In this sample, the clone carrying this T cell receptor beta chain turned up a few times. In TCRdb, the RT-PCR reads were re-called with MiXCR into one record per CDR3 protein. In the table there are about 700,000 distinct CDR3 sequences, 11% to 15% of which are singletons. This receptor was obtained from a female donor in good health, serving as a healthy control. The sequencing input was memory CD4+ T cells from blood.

The CDR3, as DNA: TGTGCCAGCAGCTTCCTTCGCGATTCACCCCTCCACTTT. Its translation: CASSFLRDSPLHF. The chain couples TRBV12-3 or TRBV12-4 to TRBJ1-6; D unresolved. Trimming cost V 6 bases and J 8 bases, with 11 bases left between them. The CDR3 is 13 residues long.